Listed below are T cell receptor beta chains from one sample, sequenced in a study of Graves' ophthalmopathy and Graves' hyperthyroidism. TCRdb processed the multiplex PCR reads anew with MiXCR; each CDR3 protein has one entry. The table has 400,000 to 450,000 distinct CDR3 sequences, under 25% seen once. The sequenced sample consisted of peripheral blood. These receptors were taken from a woman under 30 with stable Graves' hyperthyroidism. Each CDR3 is given with its conserved first and last residue. Each record gives: V gene, J gene, clone size, CDR3 length, D gene, CDR3 protein, CDR3 DNA. The D gene is left open where the match is weak. For some rows the clone size is stated as once, few or many, or as a class when expanded; others skip it.

TRBV30,TRBJ1-5,many,13,.,CAWSDLGNQPQHF,TGTGCCTGGAGTGATCTGGGCAATCAGCCCCAGCATTTT
TRBV7-6,TRBJ2-5,.,13,TRBD2,CASSPGGRETQYF,TGTGCCAGCAGCCCGGGAGGGCGGGAGACCCAGTACTTC
TRBV9,TRBJ1-2,.,15,TRBD1,CASSAQDRGQYGYTF,TGTGCCAGCAGCGCCCAGGACAGGGGGCAGTATGGCTACACCTTC
TRBV4-1,TRBJ1-2,.,13,.,CASSPEGNYGYTF,TGCGCCAGCAGCCCCGAGGGCAACTATGGCTACACCTTC
TRBV7-2,TRBJ1-5,many,13,.,CASSLQRNQPQHF,TGTGCCAGCAGCTTACAGCGCAATCAGCCCCAGCATTTT
TRBV11-2,TRBJ2-7,many,12,.,CASRHSSYEQYF,TGTGCCAGCAGACACAGCTCCTACGAGCAGTACTTC
TRBV30,TRBJ1-1,few,14,.,CAWSFDSVRPEAFF,TGTGCCTGGAGTTTTGACAGTGTAAGGCCTGAAGCTTTCTTT
TRBV7-3,TRBJ2-2,once,17,.,CASSFTGPPQNTGELFF,TGTGCCAGCAGCTTTACCGGGCCCCCCCAGAACACCGGGGAGCTGTTTTTT
TRBV12-3/TRBV12-4,TRBJ1-5,.,16,.,CASSSSGAGGNQPQHF,TGTGCCAGCAGTTCCTCAGGGGCGGGGGGCAATCAGCCCCAGCATTTT
TRBV12-3/TRBV12-4,TRBJ2-7,.,15,.,CASSLGEDRTYEQYF,TGTGCCAGCAGTTTAGGGGAGGACCGGACCTACGAGCAGTACTTC
TRBV13,TRBJ2-7,once,15,.,CASSYSGQRPYEQYF,TGTGCCAGCAGCTATTCGGGACAACGGCCCTACGAGCAGTACTTC